The text below deals with one T cell receptor beta chain. CDR1 SNHLY and CDR2 FYNNEI come from the germline V gene. The ends were cut back, 6 bases at V and 14 bases at J, with 10 bases in the middle. The CDR3 length is 10 residues. These data come from a study of T cell changes during pregnancy in multiple sclerosis. Here immunoSEQ multiplex PCR was the method, and the copy in TCRdb shows in-frame clones only, minus some. Among 44,000 or so clones listed, around 90% were seen once. The TCR originated in a female donor in good health, enrolled as a control in a pregnancy study. The genes are TRBV2 and TRBJ1-4; no firm D call. The sample was peripheral blood, taken in the first trimester of pregnancy. Written as DNA, the CDR3 is TGTGCCAGCAGGGCGGATCTCCTGTTTTTT. It specifies CASRADLLFF.